A single sample is the source of the 20 T cell receptor beta chains below, sequenced in a study of T cells after yellow fever vaccination. From the 5' RACE reads, TCRdb called clonotypes with MiXCR, one entry per CDR3 protein. Found here are fewer than 450,000 distinct CDR3 sequences, roughly 10% of them singletons; the top ten hold roughly 18%. Source: PBMCs, taken on the day of the first yellow fever vaccination. The receptors were gathered from a young man who received the YFV17D yellow fever vaccine.

V and J are TRBV5-6 and TRBJ1-1; the D gene is possibly TRBD1 (6 bases). The ends were cut back, 5 bases at V and 9 bases at J, with 17 bases in the middle. Germline V gene sequence: CDR1 SGHDT, CDR2 YYEEEE. The CDR3 contains 13 residues. CDR3 DNA sequence: TGTGCCAGCAGACCGGGCCGGGGGGCTCAAGCTTTCTTT. Translation gives CASRPGRGAQAFF.

This clonotype was observed a handful of times. The chain couples TRBV18 to TRBJ2-5; TRBD2 matches at 7 bases. This CDR3 has 15 residues. The ends lost 0 bases at V and 5 bases at J; junction bases unmatched: 6. CDR1 is KGHSH, CDR2 LQKENI, per germline. CDR3 sequence: CASSPPGGARETQYF. CDR3 bases: TGTGCCAGCTCACCACCGGGAGGGGCCCGGGAGACCCAGTACTTC. Supplemented by reference TRBV18 and TRBJ2-5, the full variable domain reads NAGVMQNPRHLVRRRGQEARLRCSPMKGHSHVYWYRQLPEEGLKFMVYLQKENIIDESGMPKERFSAEFPKEGPSILRIQQVVRGDSAAYFCASSPPGGARETQYFGPGTRLLVL.

The table lists this clonotype with many counts. This chain connects TRBV7-2 to TRBJ2-1; 10 bases fit TRBD2. J gave up 7 bases and V 5 bases, and 14 bases lay outside the gene matches. The CDR3 length is 17 residues. Germline V lookup: CDR1 SGHTA, CDR2 FQGNSA. The CDR3 protein is CASSLTPSSGGLNEQFF. The CDR3 region has the DNA TGTGCCAGCAGCCTCACCCCTTCTAGCGGGGGTCTAAATGAGCAGTTCTTC. The full variable domain, in which reference TRBV7-2 and TRBJ2-1 provide the parts outside the CDR3, is GAGVSQSPSNKVTEKGKDVELRCDPISGHTALYWYRQSLGQGLEFLIYFQGNSAPDKSGLPSDRFSAERTGGSVSTLTIQRTQQEDSAVYLCASSLTPSSGGLNEQFFGPGTRLTVL.

The chain joins TRBV6-2 or TRBV6-3 to TRBJ2-1; D not certain. This CDR3 spans 11 amino acids. V shed 4 bases and J shed 8 bases, with 6 bases lying between them. Germline assignment: CDR1 MNHEY and CDR2 SVGEGT. The CDR3 sequence is CASSSNYEQFF. Written as DNA, the CDR3 is TGTGCCAGCAGTTCTAATTATGAGCAGTTCTTC.

This rearrangement joins TRBV5-1 to TRBJ2-7, with D unresolved. The germline V and J ends were trimmed by 5 bases and 5 bases, with 11 bases remaining between them. Germline V gives CDR1 SGHRS, CDR2 YFSETQ. The CDR3 runs 12 residues. CDR3 sequence (DNA): TGCGCCAGCAGTCTCGGATTCCACGAGCAGTACTTC. This codes for CASSLGFHEQYF.

The CDR3 loop reads CASAGVAGGHTDTQYF. DNA of the CDR3: TGCGCCAGCGCCGGGGTAGCGGGGGGGCACACAGATACGCAGTATTTT. The chain employs TRBV4-1 and TRBJ2-3, with 11 bases aligning to TRBD2. The CDR3 length is 16 residues. Germline assignment: CDR1 MGHRA and CDR2 YSYEKL. V gave up 8 bases and J gave up 2 bases; unmatched junction bases: 9.

This clonotype was seen a handful of times. The V and J genes are TRBV27 and TRBJ2-7; possible D gene TRBD2, 5 bases. The CDR3 contains 14 residues. Germline assignment: CDR1 MNHEY and CDR2 SMNVEV (reference sequence). V was clipped by 1 base and J by 1 base, with 8 bases between them. The CDR3 sequence is CASSLYGRSYEQYF. CDR3 in DNA: TGTGCCAGCAGTTTATATGGGAGATCCTACGAGCAGTACTTC.

This chain uses TRBV6-5 with TRBJ2-6; the D gene is possibly TRBD1 (6 bases). Germline CDR1 MNHEY, CDR2 SVGAGI. The ends were cut back, 2 bases at V and 0 bases at J, with 11 bases in the middle. This CDR3 comprises 17 residues. The CDR3 sequence: CASSYTQGRSGANVLTF. CDR3 DNA: TGTGCCAGCAGTTACACTCAGGGGCGCTCTGGGGCCAACGTCCTGACTTTC.

At least ten counts were recorded for this clonotype. The rearrangement joins TRBV7-8 to TRBJ2-7; TRBD1 matches at 7 bases. J lost 3 bases, V lost 5 bases, and 4 bases had no gene match. The V gene's germline CDR1 is SGHVS and CDR2 FQNEAQ. The CDR3 covers 13 residues. CDR3 DNA sequence: TGTGCCAGCAGCGCAAGGACAGGCTACGAGCAGTACGTC. It yields the protein CASSARTGYEQYV.

This clonotype was recorded a few times. The J gene is TRBJ2-2, the V gene TRBV5-1; 7 bases are shared with TRBD1. The CDR3 is made up of 14 amino acids. V was pared by 4 bases and J by 6 bases, with 6 bases of the junction left unmatched. The germline V gene encodes CDR1 SGHRS and CDR2 YFSETQ. The CDR3 here is CASSRRGQPGELFF. CDR3 nucleotides: TGCGCCAGCAGCCGAAGGGGACAGCCCGGGGAGCTGTTTTTT.

This clonotype was observed a few times. The V gene is TRBV5-1, the J gene TRBJ1-2; TRBD1 is a possible D gene (5 bases). This CDR3 spans 14 amino acids. CDR1 and CDR2 from the germline V gene are SGHRS and YFSETQ. The germline V and J ends were trimmed by 4 bases and 0 bases, with 10 bases remaining between them. This CDR3 reads CASSNMTANYGYTF. The CDR3 region has the DNA TGCGCCAGCAGCAACATGACAGCTAACTATGGCTACACCTTC.

This clonotype has ten or more counts. The V call is TRBV9, the J call TRBJ1-2; tentative D call: TRBD1 (6 bases). V was shortened by 3 bases and J by 1 base, with 13 bases between the two germline ends. The CDR3 runs 15 residues. Germline V gene lookup returns CDR1 SGDLS and CDR2 YYNGEE. CDR3 residues: CASSADSSVNYGYTF. In DNA, the CDR3 is TGTGCCAGCAGCGCGGACAGCTCTGTTAACTATGGCTACACCTTC.

The rearrangement links TRBV7-2 to TRBJ1-2; 10 bases match TRBD1. V shed 5 bases and J 8 bases; nucleotides not matched to a gene: 8. Germline-derived CDR1 and CDR2 are SGHTA and FQGNSA. This CDR3 is built from 14 residues. This CDR3 is CASSSGTGAGGYTF. The CDR3 nucleotides are TGTGCCAGCAGCAGCGGGACAGGGGCGGGAGGCTACACCTTC.

Ten or more counts support this clonotype. The chain is built from TRBV5-1 and TRBJ2-1; the match to TRBD2 covers 7 bases. With V trimmed by 0 bases and J by 2 bases, 11 bases remained unmatched. The CDR3 contains 18 residues. Germline values: CDR1 SGHRS, CDR2 YFSETQ. CDR3 sequence (DNA): TGCGCCAGCAGCTTGGGCCCACTGTCTAGCGGAGCCTACAATGAGCAGTTCTTC. Protein: CASSLGPLSSGAYNEQFF.

V is TRBV6-1 and J is TRBJ2-7, with D tentatively TRBD1 (6 bases). Trimming took 4 bases from V and 2 from J, leaving 15 bases between them. There are 15 residues in the CDR3. Germline CDR1 and CDR2: MNHNS and SASEGT. The CDR3: CASSVVDSPTYEQYF. DNA for the CDR3: TGTGCCAGCAGTGTGGTGGACAGCCCGACCTACGAGCAGTACTTC.

V gene TRBV7-6 combines with J gene TRBJ2-2; unclear D gene. The germline V and J ends were trimmed by 5 bases and 0 bases, with 10 bases remaining between them. This CDR3 contains 15 residues. Germline lookup yields CDR1 SGHVS and CDR2 FNYEAQ. The CDR3 DNA follows: TGTGCCAGCAGCCCCCGGGTCTCGAACACCGGGGAGCTGTTTTTT. Translation gives CASSPRVSNTGELFF.

Ten or more counts support this clonotype. The chain links TRBV6-2 or TRBV6-3 to TRBJ2-1; 8 positions match TRBD1. J gave up 5 bases and V 4 bases, and 7 bases lay outside the gene matches. The length of the CDR3 is 15 residues. Germline CDR1 is MNHEY and CDR2 is SVGEGT. CDR3 sequence reads: CASSSGQAPDNEQFF. The CDR3 nucleotides read TGTGCCAGCAGTTCGGGACAGGCCCCTGACAATGAGCAGTTCTTC.

The chain uses TRBV6-2 or TRBV6-3 and TRBJ1-2; D ambiguous. Germline CDR1 MNHEY, CDR2 SVGEGT. There are 11 residues in the CDR3. V was clipped by 2 bases and J by 8 bases, with 6 bases between them. The CDR3 here is CASSYGVGYTF. The DNA of the CDR3 is TGTGCCAGCAGTTACGGGGTCGGCTACACCTTC.

This rearrangement joins TRBV5-1 to TRBJ2-2; 8 bases align to TRBD2. The CDR3 runs to 16 residues. Germline CDR1 reads SGHRS; CDR2 reads YFSETQ. The V segment lost 0 bases and the J segment 5 bases; nucleotides outside the gene matches: 6. The CDR3 sequence is CASSLDTGGRTGELFF. The DNA for the CDR3 is TGCGCCAGCAGCTTGGATACGGGGGGGCGAACCGGGGAGCTGTTTTTT.

This rearrangement joins TRBV5-4 to TRBJ1-6, with 9 bases matching TRBD1. The CDR3 spans 15 residues. Germline V lookup: CDR1 SGHNT, CDR2 YYREEE (reference sequence). V shed 0 bases, J shed 9 bases, and the junction held 4 bases outside the gene matches. The CDR3 is CASSLARTGVSPLHF. CDR3 in DNA: TGTGCCAGCAGCTTGGCCAGGACAGGGGTTTCACCCCTCCACTTT.